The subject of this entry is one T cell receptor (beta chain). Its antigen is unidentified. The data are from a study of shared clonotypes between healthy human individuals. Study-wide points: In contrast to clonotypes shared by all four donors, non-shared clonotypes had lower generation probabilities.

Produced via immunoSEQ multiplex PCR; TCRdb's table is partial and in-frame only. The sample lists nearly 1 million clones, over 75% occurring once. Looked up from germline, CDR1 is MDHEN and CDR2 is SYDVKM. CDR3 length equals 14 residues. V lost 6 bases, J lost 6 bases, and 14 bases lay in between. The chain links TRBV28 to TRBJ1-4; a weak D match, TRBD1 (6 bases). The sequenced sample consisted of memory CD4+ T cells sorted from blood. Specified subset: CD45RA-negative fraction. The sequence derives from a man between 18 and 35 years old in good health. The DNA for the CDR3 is TGTGCCAGCAGCCTAACAGGGAGGGATGAAAAACTGTTTTTT. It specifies CASSLTGRDEKLFF.